One and the same sample provided the 4 T cell receptor beta chains below, sequenced in a study of T cell responses to AZD1222 COVID-19 vaccine. TCRdb's table, derived via immunoSEQ multiplex PCR, lists solely in-frame clones and lacks some. The repertoire holds more than 95,000 clones, over 70% seen once, with 20% to 25% in the top ten. The starting material was peripheral blood, obtained on day 0 of AZD1222 vaccination. The origin of the receptors is an adult in good health.

This chain connects TRBV9 to TRBJ2-5; 9 bases map to TRBD1. V gave up 3 bases and J gave up 4 bases; unmatched junction bases: 4. Germline assignment: CDR1 SGDLS and CDR2 YYNGEE. The CDR3 is 14 residues long. The CDR3 DNA reads as TGTGCCAGCAGCGGACAGGGGGATCGAGAGACCCAGTACTTC. As protein: CASSGQGDRETQYF.

The chain joins TRBV9 to TRBJ1-2; TRBD1 is a possible D gene (6 bases). Deletions cut 2 bases from V and 4 bases from J, with 21 bases between. This CDR3 spans 17 amino acids. Germline V gene lookup returns CDR1 SGDLS and CDR2 YYNGEE. DNA of the CDR3: TGTGCCAGCAGCGTGTTGGGGGCAGGGAAAGATGGCTATGGCTACACCTTC. It yields the protein CASSVLGAGKDGYGYTF. Complete variable domain (other parts from reference TRBV9 and TRBJ1-2): DSGVTQTPKHLITATGQRVTLRCSPRSGDLSVYWYQQSLDQGLQFLIQYYNGEERAKGNILERFSAQQFPDLHSELNLSSLELGDSALYFCASSVLGAGKDGYGYTFGSGTRLTVV.

The gene calls are TRBV19 and TRBJ2-3, with D uncertain. Between the trimmed V and J ends, which lost 1 base and 0 bases, there was a span of 2 bases. The CDR3 covers 13 residues. In germline, CDR1 is LNHDA, CDR2 SQIVND (reference sequence). The CDR3 spells CASSIASTDTQYF. In DNA form, the CDR3 reads TGTGCCAGTAGTATAGCGAGCACAGATACGCAGTATTTT.

The gene calls are TRBV2 and TRBJ2-5, with a weak D call TRBD2 (5 bases). The CDR3 runs to 13 residues. V dropped 3 bases and J dropped 7 bases, with 12 bases sitting between them. Germline values: CDR1 SNHLY, CDR2 FYNNEI. The CDR3 region is CASSEDWAGTQYF. The CDR3 region has the DNA TGTGCCAGCAGTGAGGACTGGGCGGGGACCCAGTACTTC.